The 11 T cell receptor beta chains given below trace back to one sample, sequenced in a study of cytotoxic CD8 clonotypes in ibrutinib-treated CLL. Produced via immunoSEQ multiplex PCR; TCRdb's table is partial and in-frame only. The sample has some 200,000 clones, roughly 65% seen once; the top ten hold around 5.9%. Sequencing was performed on PBMCs, taken after 12 months of ibrutinib treatment. The receptor source for this set is a human donor with chronic lymphocytic leukemia.

This clone was counted a single time. The V and J genes are TRBV19 and TRBJ2-1, with 12 bases identical to TRBD2. V shed 5 bases and J 7 bases; nucleotides not matched to a gene: 9. In germline, CDR1 is LNHDA, CDR2 SQIVND (reference sequence). CDR3 length: 16 residues. The chain's CDR3 is CASSPFGLAGRNEQFF. The DNA of the CDR3 is TGTGCCAGTAGTCCTTTTGGACTAGCGGGAAGAAATGAGCAGTTCTTC.

This rearrangement joins TRBV19 to TRBJ1-2; no definite D call. The germline V and J ends were trimmed by 9 bases and 8 bases, with 13 bases remaining between them. Germline loops: CDR1 LNHDA, CDR2 SQIVND (reference sequence). This CDR3 is 11 amino acids long. The CDR3 bases are TGTGCCAGCTCCAGCCAGTGGGGCTACACCTTC. Translation gives CASSSQWGYTF.

The rearrangement links TRBV30 to TRBJ1-5; 10 bases fit TRBD1. CDR1 is GTSNPN and CDR2 is SVGIG in the germline V gene (reference sequence). Unmatched junction bases numbered 7, after V lost 4 bases and J lost 4 bases. CDR3 size: 15 residues. Here the CDR3 DNA reads TGTGCCTGGAAAGAACCGGGACAGGGGAATCAGCCCCAGCATTTT. Translated, it gives CAWKEPGQGNQPQHF.

Details on this clone: The same CDR3 arises from other DNA sequences in this sample as well. This sequence joins TRBV28 and TRBJ2-7; 7 nucleotides line up with TRBD1. J lost 3 bases, V lost 6 bases, and 5 bases had no gene match. Germline V gene sequence: CDR1 MDHEN, CDR2 SYDVKM. The CDR3 loop spans 13 amino acids. In nucleotides, the CDR3 is TGTGCCAGCAGACCGGGACAGAGCTACGAGCAGTACTTC. Protein sequence: CASRPGQSYEQYF.

V gene TRBV9 combines with J gene TRBJ2-7; 7 bases line up with TRBD2. CDR1 and CDR2 (germline): SGDLS, YYNGEE. The J segment lost 6 bases and the V segment lost 0 bases, leaving 3 bases of the junction unmatched. The CDR3 contains 13 residues. The CDR3 spells CASSVGGEGEQYF. CDR3 DNA sequence: TGTGCCAGCAGCGTAGGCGGGGAGGGCGAGCAGTACTTC.

The chain joins TRBV6-1 to TRBJ2-5, with TRBD2 matching 12 bases. Looked up from germline, CDR1 is MNHNS and CDR2 is SASEGT. Unmatched junction bases numbered 8, after V lost 4 bases and J lost 5 bases. The CDR3 contains 16 residues. The CDR3 region has the DNA TGTGCCAGCAGTGGCCTACTAGCGGGGGGCACGGAGACCCAGTACTTC. Amino acid sequence: CASSGLLAGGTETQYF.

The chain recombines TRBV9 with TRBJ1-2; D is unresolved. Per germline, CDR1 SGDLS and CDR2 YYNGEE. V lost 0 bases to trimming and J lost 2 bases, with 2 bases between them. The CDR3 extends over 12 amino acids. The CDR3 sequence: CASSVGNYGYTF. The CDR3 region has the DNA TGTGCCAGCAGCGTAGGGAACTATGGCTACACCTTC. Supplemented by reference TRBV9 and TRBJ1-2, the full variable domain reads DSGVTQTPKHLITATGQRVTLRCSPRSGDLSVYWYQQSLDQGLQFLIQYYNGEERAKGNILERFSAQQFPDLHSELNLSSLELGDSALYFCASSVGNYGYTFGSGTRLTVV.

The chain carries TRBV4-3 and TRBJ1-3; D not resolved. The CDR3 contains 16 residues. Germline V gene sequence: CDR1 LGHNA, CDR2 YSLEER. Trimming took 0 bases from V and 0 from J, leaving 9 bases between them. The CDR3, as DNA: TGCGCCAGCAGCCAAGAAAGGTTCTCCTCTGGAAACACCATATATTTT. It specifies CASSQERFSSGNTIYF.

V is TRBV5-4 and J is TRBJ1-4; D is possibly TRBD1 (5 bases). V was pared by 4 bases and J by 7 bases, with 14 bases between. The CDR3 consists of 14 residues. The germline V gene has CDR1 SGHNT and CDR2 YYREEE (reference sequence). In nucleotides, the CDR3 is TGTGCCAGCAGCCGGGACTCTGGGGGTGAAAAACTGTTTTTT. Amino acid sequence: CASSRDSGGEKLFF.

The chain couples TRBV2 to TRBJ1-1; the D is unclear. The germline gives CDR1 SNHLY, CDR2 FYNNEI. The CDR3 has 12 amino acids. V lost 5 bases, J lost 1 base, and 5 bases lay in between. The DNA of the CDR3 is TGTGCCAGCAGTCAACAGAACACTGAAGCTTTCTTT. This encodes CASSQQNTEAFF. Drawing the rest from reference TRBV2 and TRBJ1-1, the complete variable domain is EPEVTQTPSHQVTQMGQEVILRCVPISNHLYFYWYRQILGQKVEFLVSFYNNEISEKSEIFDDQFSVERPDGSNFTLKIRSTKLEDSAMYFCASSQQNTEAFFGQGTRLTVV.

The rearrangement joins TRBV6-6 to TRBJ2-5; D ambiguous. The V end lost 2 bases, the J end lost 2 bases, and 3 bases lay between the germline ends. The V gene's germline CDR1 is MNHNY and CDR2 SVGAGI (reference sequence). The CDR3 is 12 amino acids. The CDR3 region is CASSYTQETQYF. The CDR3 DNA is TGTGCCAGCAGTTACACACAAGAGACCCAGTACTTC.